This TCR beta chain was retrieved from a study of graft-versus-host responses after intestinal transplantation. Study-wide background: After anti-thymocyte globulin induction, recipients took tacrolimus and steroids for 2 to 3 years. General observations from the study: Patients with graft-donor T cell macrochimerism had high graft-versus-host to host-versus-graft clonal ratios in allografts.

For this clone: The antigen is undetermined.

Only in-frame clones appear in the TCRdb table, and some are missing; sequencing was by immunoSEQ multiplex PCR. Of approximately 80,000 clones listed, roughly 89% are singletons. CDR1 is PRHDT, CDR2 FYEKMQ, per germline (reference sequence). J lost 4 bases, V lost 4 bases, and 23 bases had no gene match. The CDR3 contains 20 residues. This chain joins TRBV13 and TRBJ2-3, with 7 positions matching TRBD1. The sample consisted of unstimulated CD4+ T cells sorted from spleen or lymph node cells, taken before intestinal transplant. The TCR was taken from a human donor who received an intestinal transplant. For the CDR3, the DNA is TGTGCCAGCAGCTACCATCCGGGACAGACTTATGGGGGACCACCAGATACGCAGTATTTT. Residues: CASSYHPGQTYGGPPDTQYF. Full variable domain (rest looked up from reference TRBV13 and TRBJ2-3): AAGVIQSPRHLIKEKRETATLKCYPIPRHDTVYWYQQGPGQDPQFLISFYEKMQSDKGSIPDRFSAQQFSDYHSELNMSSLELGDSALYFCASSYHPGQTYGGPPDTQYFGPGTRLTVL.